This T cell receptor (beta chain) was observed in a study of human T cells and chemical hapten exposure. The time point: pre-sensitization, week 0. The treatment is: therapeutic diphenylcyclopropenone sensitization with weekly scalp DPC. Blood collection took place prior to placing each patch test. CDR1 and CDR2 from the germline V gene are MNHEY and SVGAGI. The CDR3 has 15 amino acids. V gave up 5 bases and J gave up 4 bases; unmatched junction bases: 5. Unique molecular identifiers were linked by the library to individual cDNA molecules. TCRdb redid the calling of the RACE reads with MiXCR, one entry per CDR3 protein. The sample contains around 350,000 distinct CDR3 sequences, 4.5% to 5.5% of which appear only once.

This material consisted of whole blood, taken in connection with sensitization to the hapten diphenylcyclopropenone (DPC). The chain employs TRBV6-5 and TRBJ2-5, with 12 bases lining up with TRBD2. The clonotype comes from a woman younger than 35 with alopecia areata. Some clones in this sample may be carry-over from other donors' samples. The CDR3 DNA sequence: TGTGCCAGCAGTCCAGGACTAGCGGGGTCAGAGACCCAGTACTTC. It is translated as CASSPGLAGSETQYF.